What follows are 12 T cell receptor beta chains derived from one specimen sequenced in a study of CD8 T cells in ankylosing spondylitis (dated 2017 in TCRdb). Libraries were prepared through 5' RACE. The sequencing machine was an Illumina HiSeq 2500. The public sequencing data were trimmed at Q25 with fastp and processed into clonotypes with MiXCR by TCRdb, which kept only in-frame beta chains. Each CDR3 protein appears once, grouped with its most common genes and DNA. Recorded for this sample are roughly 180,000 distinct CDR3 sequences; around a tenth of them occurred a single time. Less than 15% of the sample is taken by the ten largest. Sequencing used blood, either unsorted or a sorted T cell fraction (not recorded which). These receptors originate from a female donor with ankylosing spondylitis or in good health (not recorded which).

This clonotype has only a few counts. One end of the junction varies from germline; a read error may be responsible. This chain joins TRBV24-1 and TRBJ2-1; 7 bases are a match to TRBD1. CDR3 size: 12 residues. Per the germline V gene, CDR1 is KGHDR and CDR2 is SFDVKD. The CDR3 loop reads CATSDRSTGMNF. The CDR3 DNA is TGTGCCACCAGTGACCGGTCGACAGGGATGAACTTC.

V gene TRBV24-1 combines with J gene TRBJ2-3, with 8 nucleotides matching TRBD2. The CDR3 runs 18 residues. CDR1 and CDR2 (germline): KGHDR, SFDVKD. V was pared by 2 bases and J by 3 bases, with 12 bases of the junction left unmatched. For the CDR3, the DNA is TGTGCCACCAGTGATTCGAAGGTAGCGGGAATTTTGACAGATACGCAGTATTTT. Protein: CATSDSKVAGILTDTQYF.

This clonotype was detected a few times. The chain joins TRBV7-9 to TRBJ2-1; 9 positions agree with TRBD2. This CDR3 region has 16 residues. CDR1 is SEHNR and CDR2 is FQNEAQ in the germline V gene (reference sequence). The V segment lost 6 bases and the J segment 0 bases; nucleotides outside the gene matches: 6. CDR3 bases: TGTGCCAGCAGTCAACTTAGCGGGAGCTCCTACAATGAGCAGTTCTTC. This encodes CASSQLSGSSYNEQFF.

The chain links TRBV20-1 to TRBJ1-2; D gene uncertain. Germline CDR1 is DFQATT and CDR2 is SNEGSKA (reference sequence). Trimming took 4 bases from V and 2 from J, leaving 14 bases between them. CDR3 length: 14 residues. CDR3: CSANPRLENYGYTF. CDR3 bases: TGCAGTGCTAATCCCCGCCTGGAGAACTATGGCTACACCTTC.

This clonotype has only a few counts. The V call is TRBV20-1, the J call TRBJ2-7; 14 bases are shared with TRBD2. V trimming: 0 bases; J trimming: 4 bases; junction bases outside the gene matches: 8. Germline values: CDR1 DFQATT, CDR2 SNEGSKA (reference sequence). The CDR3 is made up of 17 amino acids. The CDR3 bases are TGCAGTGCTAGAGACGGGGGACTAGCGGGAGTCGGATACGAGCAGTACTTC. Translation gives CSARDGGLAGVGYEQYF.

The CDR3 DNA follows: TGTGCCAGCAGTAAGGGGGGCCGGCAGCCCCAGCATTTT. Protein sequence: CASSKGGRQPQHF. This chain uses TRBV6-1 with TRBJ1-5; a possible D gene is TRBD1 (6 bases). CDR3 length equals 13 residues. V lost 5 bases and J 7 bases, leaving 12 bases between the germline ends. The germline gives CDR1 MNHNS, CDR2 SASEGT.

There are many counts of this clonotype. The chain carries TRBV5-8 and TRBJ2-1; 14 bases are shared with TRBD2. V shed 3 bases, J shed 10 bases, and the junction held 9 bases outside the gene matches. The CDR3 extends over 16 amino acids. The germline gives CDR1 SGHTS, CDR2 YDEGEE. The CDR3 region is CASSWETSGRAGEQFF. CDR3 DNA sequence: TGTGCCAGCAGCTGGGAGACTAGCGGGAGGGCCGGCGAGCAGTTCTTC.

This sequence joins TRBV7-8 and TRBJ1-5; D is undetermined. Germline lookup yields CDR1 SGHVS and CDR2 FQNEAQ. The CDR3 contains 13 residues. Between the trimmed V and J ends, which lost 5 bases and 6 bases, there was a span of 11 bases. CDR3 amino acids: CASSGGGVQPQHF. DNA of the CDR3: TGTGCCAGCAGCGGAGGTGGGGTTCAGCCCCAGCATTTT.

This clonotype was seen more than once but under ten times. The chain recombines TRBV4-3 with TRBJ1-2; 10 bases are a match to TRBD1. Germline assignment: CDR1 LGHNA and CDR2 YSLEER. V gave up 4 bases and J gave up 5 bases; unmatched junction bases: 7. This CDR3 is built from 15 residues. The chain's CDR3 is CASSPNRGQGYGYTF. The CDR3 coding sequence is TGCGCCAGCAGCCCAAATAGGGGACAGGGGTATGGCTACACCTTC.

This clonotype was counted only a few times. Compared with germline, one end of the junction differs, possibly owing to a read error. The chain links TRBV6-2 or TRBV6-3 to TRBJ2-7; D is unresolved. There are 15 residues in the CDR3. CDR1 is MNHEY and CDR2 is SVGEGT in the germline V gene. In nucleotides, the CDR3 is TGTGCCAGCACCCTTTTGCCGCGCAGCTCCTACGGGCAGTACTTC. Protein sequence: CASTLLPRSSYGQYF.

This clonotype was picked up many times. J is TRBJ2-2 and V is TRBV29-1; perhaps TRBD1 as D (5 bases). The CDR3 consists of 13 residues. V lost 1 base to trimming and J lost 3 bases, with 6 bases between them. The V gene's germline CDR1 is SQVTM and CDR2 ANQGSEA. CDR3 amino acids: CSVEGGDTGELFF. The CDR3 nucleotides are TGCAGCGTTGAAGGGGGCGACACCGGGGAGCTGTTTTTT.

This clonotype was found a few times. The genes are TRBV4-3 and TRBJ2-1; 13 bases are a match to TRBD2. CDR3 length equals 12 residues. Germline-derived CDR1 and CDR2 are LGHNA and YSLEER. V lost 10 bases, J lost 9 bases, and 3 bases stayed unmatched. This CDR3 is CATGLAGREQFF. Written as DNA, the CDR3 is TGCGCCACGGGACTAGCGGGACGTGAGCAGTTCTTC.